Presented here are 26 T cell receptor beta chains from one specimen sequenced in a study of blood T cell repertoires in COVID-19. Profiled with immunoSEQ multiplex PCR; TCRdb holds only in-frame clones, not every one. The data hold approximately 180,000 clones, with more than 70% observed a single time. The sample was PBMCs or T cells enriched from blood (not recorded which). The receptors originated from a man between 35 and 55 years old who had recovered from COVID-19.

This chain joins TRBV14 and TRBJ2-2, with D possibly TRBD2 on 6 matching bases. This CDR3 is built from 18 residues. Germline V gives CDR1 SGHDN, CDR2 FVKESK. Trimming shortened V by 3 bases and J by 0 bases, and 17 bases separated the two germline ends. CDR3 nucleotide sequence: TGTGCCAGCAGCCAGCTAGGAGGGACCGGAGCGAACACCGGGGAGCTGTTTTTT. It is translated as CASSQLGGTGANTGELFF.

This clone has only one observation. The chain has TRBV28 and TRBJ1-3, with D hard to call. Trimming shortened V by 1 base and J by 4 bases, and 17 bases separated the two germline ends. Germline V gene data show CDR1 as MDHEN and CDR2 as SYDVKM. The CDR3 has 17 amino acids. CDR3 in amino acids: CASSLSLSFREGNTIYF. For the CDR3, the DNA is TGTGCCAGCAGTTTATCCCTCAGTTTCCGGGAAGGAAACACCATATATTTT.

The count of this clone is one. The chain links TRBV10-3 to TRBJ1-2; 7 nucleotides align to TRBD1. Per germline, CDR1 ENHRY and CDR2 SYGVKD. The CDR3 spans 15 residues. J was trimmed by 4 bases and V by 6 bases; bases with no gene match: 11. CDR3 region: CAISSNLDRPYGYTF. The CDR3 DNA follows: TGTGCCATCAGCTCAAACTTGGACAGGCCCTATGGCTACACCTTC.

This chain joins TRBV9 and TRBJ2-7; D might be TRBD2 (5 bases). V gave up 0 bases and J gave up 3 bases, with 19 bases separating them. Germline-derived CDR1 and CDR2 are SGDLS and YYNGEE. This CDR3 is 17 amino acids long. DNA for the CDR3: TGTGCCAGCAGCGTAGGAGGGCGCGGGCCCCTAAACTACGAGCAGTACTTC. Translation: CASSVGGRGPLNYEQYF. The variable domain in full, completed from reference TRBV9 and TRBJ2-7, reads DSGVTQTPKHLITATGQRVTLRCSPRSGDLSVYWYQQSLDQGLQFLIQYYNGEERAKGNILERFSAQQFPDLHSELNLSSLELGDSALYFCASSVGGRGPLNYEQYFGPGTRLTVT.

A remark on this clone: Germline is not matched at one junction end, which may reflect a read error. The V call is TRBV11-3, the J call TRBJ1-1, with TRBD1 matching 9 bases. Germline V gene sequence: CDR1 SGHNT, CDR2 YENEEA. This CDR3 has 11 residues. CDR3 protein: CASSLGDRVVF. The CDR3 nucleotides read TGTGCCAGCAGCTTAGGGGACAGGGTCGTCTTT.

This clone was detected a few times. The V call is TRBV2, the J call TRBJ1-4; TRBD1 agrees at 9 bases. CDR3 length: 13 residues. The V gene's germline CDR1 is SNHLY and CDR2 FYNNEI. V gave up 6 bases and J gave up 12 bases; unmatched junction bases: 8. The CDR3 reads CASRGQWDRELFF. CDR3 nucleotide sequence: TGTGCCAGCAGAGGACAGTGGGACAGGGAACTGTTTTTT.

The chain joins TRBV7-2 to TRBJ2-2; TRBD1 matches 9 bases. The ends lost 1 base at V and 7 bases at J; junction bases unmatched: 7. The CDR3 contains 16 residues. Germline-derived CDR1 and CDR2 are SGHTA and FQGNSA. The CDR3 region has the DNA TGTGCCAGCAGCTTAGGGGGGGACAGGGACCGCGGGGAGCTGTTTTTT. It codes for CASSLGGDRDRGELFF.

The chain uses TRBV2 and TRBJ1-3; 7 bases fit TRBD1. CDR3 size: 13 residues. Unmatched junction bases numbered 3, after V lost 8 bases and J lost 2 bases. Germline V lookup: CDR1 SNHLY, CDR2 FYNNEI. This CDR3 reads CASFTGAGNTIYF. The CDR3 DNA reads TGTGCCAGCTTCACAGGGGCTGGAAACACCATATATTTT.

The V call is TRBV4-1, the J call TRBJ1-2, with unresolved D. The germline CDR1 and CDR2 sequences are MGHRA and YSYEKL. The CDR3 is made up of 19 amino acids. V was cut by 1 base and J by 7 bases, with 28 bases left in between. The CDR3 DNA reads as TGCGCCAGCAGCCAAGGATCACCGGGCGGGATCGGGGTACTCCTTGGCTACACCTTC. Protein sequence: CASSQGSPGGIGVLLGYTF.

This clone was found once. V and J are TRBV28 and TRBJ1-1; 9 bases are shared with TRBD1. Germline loops: CDR1 MDHEN, CDR2 SYDVKM. The CDR3 is 17 residues long. The trim removed 2 bases at V and 0 bases at J, leaving 7 bases unmatched. The CDR3 spells CASSLHGTGNMNTEAFF. CDR3 bases: TGTGCCAGCAGTTTACACGGGACAGGGAACATGAACACTGAAGCTTTCTTT.

The chain is built from TRBV19 and TRBJ1-1; D is possibly TRBD1 (6 bases). CDR3 length equals 17 residues. V shed 5 bases and J shed 0 bases, with 19 bases lying between them. In germline, CDR1 is LNHDA, CDR2 SQIVND (reference sequence). CDR3 in amino acids: CASSSPGTHKMNTEAFF. Here the CDR3 DNA reads TGTGCCAGTAGTTCACCCGGGACACACAAGATGAACACTGAAGCTTTCTTT. Complete variable domain (other parts from reference TRBV19 and TRBJ1-1): DGGITQSPKYLFRKEGQNVTLSCEQNLNHDAMYWYRQDPGQGLRLIYYSQIVNDFQKGDIAEGYSVSREKKESFPLTVTSAQKNPTAFYLCASSSPGTHKMNTEAFFGQGTRLTVV.

The chain joins TRBV28 to TRBJ2-1; 14 bases match TRBD2. Germline loops: CDR1 MDHEN, CDR2 SYDVKM. There are 17 residues in the CDR3. Losses at the gene ends were 6 bases for V and 2 bases for J; bases not matched to a gene: 6. The CDR3 here is CASSGTSGRGAYNEQFF. As DNA, the CDR3 is TGTGCCAGCAGCGGGACTAGCGGGAGAGGGGCCTACAATGAGCAGTTCTTC.

V usage is TRBV4-1 and J usage is TRBJ2-7; D not certain. There are 13 residues in the CDR3. Trimming left V 5 bases short and J 3 bases short, with 11 bases between. The germline V gene has CDR1 MGHRA and CDR2 YSYEKL. In DNA form, the CDR3 reads TGCGCCAGCAGCAACCCGCCTAACTACGAGCAGTACTTC. This translates into CASSNPPNYEQYF.

V gene TRBV5-6 combines with J gene TRBJ1-4; D is perhaps TRBD1 (6 bases). CDR1 and CDR2 (germline): SGHDT, YYEEEE. V lost 6 bases, J lost 8 bases, and 11 bases lay in between. CDR3 length equals 12 residues. The CDR3 loop is CASTGGGEKLFF. For the CDR3, the DNA is TGTGCCAGCACTGGGGGCGGGGAAAAACTGTTTTTT.

As to this clone: At one of its ends the junction is not consistent with the germline gene, which may arise from a read error. The V gene is TRBV7-7, the J gene TRBJ2-5; D is perhaps TRBD1 (7 bases). This CDR3 has 13 residues. Germline CDR1 SSHAT, CDR2 FNYEAQ (reference sequence). The CDR3 DNA follows: TGTGCTAGCAGCTTTAACAGGGGAGGGACCCAGTACTTC. This codes for CASSFNRGGTQYF. Using reference TRBV7-7 and TRBJ2-5 for the parts outside the CDR3, the full variable domain is GAGVSQSPRYKVTKRGQDVTLRCDPISSHATLYWYQQALGQGPEFLTYFNYEAQPDKSGLPSDRFSAERPEGSISTLTIQRTEQRDSAMYRCASSFNRGGTQYFGPGTRLLVL.

The rearrangement uses TRBV7-9 and TRBJ2-1; TRBD1 matches at 7 bases. The V and J ends lost 5 bases and 1 base, in that order; junction bases with no gene match: 5. Germline V lookup: CDR1 SEHNR, CDR2 FQNEAQ (reference sequence). There are 15 residues in the CDR3. This CDR3 reads CASSAKGASYNEQFF. In nucleotides, the CDR3 is TGTGCCAGCAGCGCCAAGGGGGCATCCTACAATGAGCAGTTCTTC.

This clone was counted once. The chain has TRBV9 and TRBJ2-3, with 8 nucleotides matching TRBD2. Germline CDR1 and CDR2: SGDLS and YYNGEE. The ends lost 4 bases at V and 0 bases at J; junction bases unmatched: 16. The CDR3 consists of 19 residues. The CDR3 region has the DNA TGTGCCAGCAGCCATACCTTGGGGACTAGGGGGGGTAGCACAGATACGCAGTATTTT. Protein sequence: CASSHTLGTRGGSTDTQYF.

This chain joins TRBV2 and TRBJ1-4; 9 bases fit TRBD1. J lost 4 bases, V lost 6 bases, and 6 bases had no gene match. The CDR3 is made up of 15 amino acids. Germline V gene data show CDR1 as SNHLY and CDR2 as FYNNEI. In nucleotides, the CDR3 is TGTGCCAGCAGACAGGACAGGGGAGTTAATGAAAAACTGTTTTTT. It is translated as CASRQDRGVNEKLFF.

CDR3 in DNA: TGCGCCAGCAGTCGGGCAGGGGAAGGTCAGCCCCAGCATTTT. Amino acids: CASSRAGEGQPQHF. J is TRBJ1-5 and V is TRBV5-1; D might be TRBD1 (6 bases). The germline CDR1 and CDR2 sequences are SGHRS and YFSETQ. The CDR3 is 14 amino acids. The V and J ends lost 5 bases and 6 bases respectively, with 15 bases between them.

The J gene is TRBJ1-5, the V gene TRBV6-2 or TRBV6-3; TRBD1 agrees at 7 bases. Trimming took 5 bases from V and 1 from J; bases not matched to a gene: 8. The CDR3 is 16 residues long. CDR1 and CDR2 from the germline V gene are MNHEY and SVGEGT. The CDR3 DNA reads as TGTGCCAGCAGTGATAAGACAGGGCCGAGCAATCAGCCCCAGCATTTT. Its protein is CASSDKTGPSNQPQHF.

The V and J genes are TRBV12-5 and TRBJ1-4; TRBD1 matches 11 bases. V shed 6 bases, J shed 8 bases, and the junction held 8 bases outside the gene matches. Looked up from germline, CDR1 is LGHNT and CDR2 is FRNRAP. The CDR3 spans 15 residues. CDR3 sequence (DNA): TGTGCTAGTGGACCCTCTGGGACAGGGGGAGAAAAACTGTTTTTT. This gives the protein CASGPSGTGGEKLFF.

The V and J genes are TRBV19 and TRBJ2-7; 9 bases fit TRBD1. The CDR3 covers 13 residues. V lost 5 bases, J lost 5 bases, and 4 bases stayed unmatched. Germline lookup yields CDR1 LNHDA and CDR2 SQIVND (reference sequence). In DNA, the CDR3 is TGTGCCAGTAGTGCCTGGACAGGGGACGAGCAGTACTTC. Its translation is CASSAWTGDEQYF.

The rearrangement uses TRBV3-1 (or the pseudogene TRBV3-2) and TRBJ1-6, with D unresolved. The CDR3 has 17 residues. Germline loops: CDR1 LGHDT, CDR2 YNNKEL (reference sequence). The ends were cut back, 0 bases at V and 0 bases at J, with 9 bases in the middle. CDR3 nucleotide sequence: TGTGCCAGCAGCCAAGAGTGGAGGAGCTCCTATAATTCACCCCTCCACTTT. Translated, it gives CASSQEWRSSYNSPLHF.

The rearrangement links TRBV7-3 to TRBJ1-1; 9 nucleotides match TRBD1. The CDR3 has 12 amino acids. Germline CDR1 SGHTA, CDR2 FQGTGA. J lost 12 bases, V lost 5 bases, and 7 bases had no gene match. CDR3 DNA sequence: TGTGCCAGCAGCCGGTACAGGGGGCGGACTTTCTTT. This encodes CASSRYRGRTFF.

The V and J genes are TRBV29-1 and TRBJ2-7; tentative D call: TRBD1 (5 bases). Per germline, CDR1 SQVTM and CDR2 ANQGSEA. V was shortened by 4 bases and J by 3 bases, with 7 bases between the two germline ends. The CDR3 length is 11 residues. CDR3 DNA sequence: TGCAGCGTTGGAACAGGCTACGAGCAGTACTTC. Its translation is CSVGTGYEQYF.

This chain links TRBV2 with TRBJ1-2; D is possibly TRBD1 (5 bases). CDR3 length: 15 residues. The germline gives CDR1 SNHLY, CDR2 FYNNEI. Trimming took 3 bases from V and 4 from J, leaving 15 bases between them. The CDR3 protein is CASSDAQGRPYGYTF. CDR3 nucleotide sequence: TGTGCCAGCAGTGACGCCCAGGGCAGGCCCTATGGCTACACCTTC.